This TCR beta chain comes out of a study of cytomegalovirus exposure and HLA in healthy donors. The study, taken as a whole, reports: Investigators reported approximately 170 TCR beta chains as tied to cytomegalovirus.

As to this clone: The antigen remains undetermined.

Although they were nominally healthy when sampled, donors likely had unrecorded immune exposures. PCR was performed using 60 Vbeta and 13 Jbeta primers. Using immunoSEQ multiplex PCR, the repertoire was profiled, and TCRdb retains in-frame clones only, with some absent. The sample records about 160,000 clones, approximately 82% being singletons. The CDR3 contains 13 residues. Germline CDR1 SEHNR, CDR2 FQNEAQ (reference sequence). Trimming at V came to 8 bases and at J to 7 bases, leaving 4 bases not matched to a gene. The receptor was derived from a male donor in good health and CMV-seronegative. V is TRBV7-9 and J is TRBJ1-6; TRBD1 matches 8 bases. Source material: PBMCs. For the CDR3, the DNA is TGTGCCAGCGGACAGGGAGCGAATTCACCCCTCCACTTT. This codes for CASGQGANSPLHF.